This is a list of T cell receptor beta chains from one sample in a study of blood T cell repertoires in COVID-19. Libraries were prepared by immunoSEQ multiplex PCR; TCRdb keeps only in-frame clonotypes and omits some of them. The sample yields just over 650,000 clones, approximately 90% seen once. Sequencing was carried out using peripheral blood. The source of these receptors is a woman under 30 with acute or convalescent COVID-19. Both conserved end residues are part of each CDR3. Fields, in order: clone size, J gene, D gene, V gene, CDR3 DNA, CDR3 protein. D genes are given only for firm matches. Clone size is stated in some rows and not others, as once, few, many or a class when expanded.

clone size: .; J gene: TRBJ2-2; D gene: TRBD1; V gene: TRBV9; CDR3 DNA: TGTGCCAGCAGCGTCAGGGGGCTTGACACCGGGGAGCTGTTTTTT; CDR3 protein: CASSVRGLDTGELFF
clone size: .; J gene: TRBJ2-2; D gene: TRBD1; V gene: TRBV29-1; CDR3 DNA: TGCAGCGTTGATCTGGGACAGAAGAACACCGGGGAGCTGTTTTTT; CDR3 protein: CSVDLGQKNTGELFF
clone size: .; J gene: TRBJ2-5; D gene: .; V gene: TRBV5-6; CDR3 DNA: TGTGCCAGCAGCTCGACGGGGGGCTTGGAGACCCAGTACTTC; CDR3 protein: CASSSTGGLETQYF
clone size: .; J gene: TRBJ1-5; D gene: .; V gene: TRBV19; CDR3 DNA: TGTGCCAGTAGTATGATCACCGAGGCCAATCAGCCCCAGCATTTT; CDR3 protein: CASSMITEANQPQHF
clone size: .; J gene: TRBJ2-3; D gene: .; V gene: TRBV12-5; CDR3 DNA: TGTGCTAGTGGTCCGGCAGACGGGTGGAGGGGGCGATCAGATACGCAGTATTTT; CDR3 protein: CASGPADGWRGRSDTQYF
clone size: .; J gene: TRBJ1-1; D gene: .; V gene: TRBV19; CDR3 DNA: TGTGCCAGTAGGTCACAGACAGGAATTGACACTGAAGCTTTCTTT; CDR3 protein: CASRSQTGIDTEAFF
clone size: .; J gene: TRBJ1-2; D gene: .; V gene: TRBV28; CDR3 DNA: TGTGCCAGCAGTCCTTTAATGGGAGCCTATGGCTACACCTTC; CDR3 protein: CASSPLMGAYGYTF
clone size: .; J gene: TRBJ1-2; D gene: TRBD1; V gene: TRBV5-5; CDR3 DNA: TGTGCCAGCAGCTTGGCACGGACAGGGCTTTACGGCTACACCTTC; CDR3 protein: CASSLARTGLYGYTF
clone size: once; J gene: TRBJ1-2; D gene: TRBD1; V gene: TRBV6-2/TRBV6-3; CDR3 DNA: TGTGCCAGCAGTTACGCTGACAGGGGATACTATGGCTACACCTTC; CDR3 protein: CASSYADRGYYGYTF
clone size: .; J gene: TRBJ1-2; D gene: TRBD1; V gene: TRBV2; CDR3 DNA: TGTGCCAGCTCGGGACAGGGGATCTGGGATGGCTACACCTTC; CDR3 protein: CASSGQGIWDGYTF
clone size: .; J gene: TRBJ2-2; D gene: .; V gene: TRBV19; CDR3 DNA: TGTGCCAGTACCCCAGGGGGACTCGCGAACACCGGGGAGCTGTTTTTT; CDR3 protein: CASTPGGLANTGELFF
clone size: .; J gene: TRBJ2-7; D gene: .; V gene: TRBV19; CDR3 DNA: TGTGCCAGTAGTCTCCACAGTTCCTACGAGCAGTACTTC; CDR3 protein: CASSLHSSYEQYF
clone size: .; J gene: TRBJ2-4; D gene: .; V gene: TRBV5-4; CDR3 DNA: TGTGCCAGCAGCTTGGCCGGAGCGACTAGAGCCGCCGACATTCAGTACTTC; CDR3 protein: CASSLAGATRAADIQYF
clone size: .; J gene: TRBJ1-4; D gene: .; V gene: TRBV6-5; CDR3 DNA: TGTGCCAGCAGTTTAGGGGCTCTGGGGGAAAAACTGTTTTTT; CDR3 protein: CASSLGALGEKLFF
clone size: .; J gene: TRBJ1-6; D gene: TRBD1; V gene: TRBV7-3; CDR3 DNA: TGTGCCAGCAGCTTAGCATCAAATCCCGGACAGGGTCGAGGTTCACCCCTCCACTTT; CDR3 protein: CASSLASNPGQGRGSPLHF
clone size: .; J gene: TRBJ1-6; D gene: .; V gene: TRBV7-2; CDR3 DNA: TGTGCCAGCAGCTTAGTTCCCATCTCCTATAATTCACCCCTCCACTTT; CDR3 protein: CASSLVPISYNSPLHF
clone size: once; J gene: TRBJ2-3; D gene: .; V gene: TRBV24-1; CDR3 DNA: TGTGCCACCAGTGACCCGGGACAAAAGGATACGCAGTATTTT; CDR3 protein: CATSDPGQKDTQYF
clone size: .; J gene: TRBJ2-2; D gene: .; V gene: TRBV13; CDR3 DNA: TGTGCCAGCAGCACCACCGAGAAGGGGTTTACCGGGGAGCTGTTTTTT; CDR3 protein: CASSTTEKGFTGELFF
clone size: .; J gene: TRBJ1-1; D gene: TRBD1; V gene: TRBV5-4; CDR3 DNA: TGTGCCAGCAGCGACCCGGGACAGGGACTGAACACTGAAGCTTTCTTT; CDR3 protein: CASSDPGQGLNTEAFF
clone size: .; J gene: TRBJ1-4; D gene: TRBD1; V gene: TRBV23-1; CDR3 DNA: TGCGCCAGCAGTCAAACCCCCCGGACAGGGTGGGTATCGAAACTGTTTTTT; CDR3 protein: CASSQTPRTGWVSKLFF
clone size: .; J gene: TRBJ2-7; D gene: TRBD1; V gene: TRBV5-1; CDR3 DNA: TGCGCCAGCAGCATAACAGGGGTCCTCTCCTACGAGCAGTACTTC; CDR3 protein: CASSITGVLSYEQYF
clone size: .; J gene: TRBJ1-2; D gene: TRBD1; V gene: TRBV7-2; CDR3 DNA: TGTGCCAGCAGCGCCTACAGGGGCCAAAACTATGGCTACACCTTC; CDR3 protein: CASSAYRGQNYGYTF
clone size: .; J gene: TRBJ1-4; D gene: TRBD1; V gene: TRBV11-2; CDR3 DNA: TGTGCCAGCAGCCAGACAGGGGGCAATGAAAAACTGTTTTTT; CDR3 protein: CASSQTGGNEKLFF
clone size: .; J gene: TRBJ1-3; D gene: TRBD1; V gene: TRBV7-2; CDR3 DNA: TGTGCCAGCAGCGAAACAGGGGATCGGGGAAACACCATATATTTT; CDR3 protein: CASSETGDRGNTIYF
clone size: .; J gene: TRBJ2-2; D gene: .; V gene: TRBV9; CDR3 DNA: TGTGCCAGCAGCCCAAAACCAGGGTGGGCGAACACCGGGGAGCTGTTTTTT; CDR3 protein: CASSPKPGWANTGELFF
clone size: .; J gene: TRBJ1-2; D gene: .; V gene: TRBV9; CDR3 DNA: TGTGCCAGCAGCGGGGGAACAGGGTCGTATGGCTACACCTTC; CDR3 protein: CASSGGTGSYGYTF